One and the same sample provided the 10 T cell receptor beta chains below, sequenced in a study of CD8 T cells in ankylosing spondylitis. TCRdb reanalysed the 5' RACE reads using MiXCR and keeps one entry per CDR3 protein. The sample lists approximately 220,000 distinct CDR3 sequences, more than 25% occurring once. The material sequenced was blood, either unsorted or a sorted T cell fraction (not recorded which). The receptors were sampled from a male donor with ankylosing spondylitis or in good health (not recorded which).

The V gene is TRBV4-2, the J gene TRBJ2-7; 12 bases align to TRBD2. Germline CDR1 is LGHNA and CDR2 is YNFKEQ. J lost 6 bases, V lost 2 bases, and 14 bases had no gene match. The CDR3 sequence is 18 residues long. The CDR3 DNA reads TGTGCCAGCAGCCAACTCAAAGGGCCTAGCGGGGGGGGAGGCGAGCAGTACTTC. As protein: CASSQLKGPSGGGGEQYF.

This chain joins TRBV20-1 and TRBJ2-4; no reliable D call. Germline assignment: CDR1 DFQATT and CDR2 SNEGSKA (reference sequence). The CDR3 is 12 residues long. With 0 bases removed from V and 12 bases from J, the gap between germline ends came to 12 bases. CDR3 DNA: TGCAGTGCTAGAGATGCGGAGCCCCCTCAGTACTTC. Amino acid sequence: CSARDAEPPQYF.

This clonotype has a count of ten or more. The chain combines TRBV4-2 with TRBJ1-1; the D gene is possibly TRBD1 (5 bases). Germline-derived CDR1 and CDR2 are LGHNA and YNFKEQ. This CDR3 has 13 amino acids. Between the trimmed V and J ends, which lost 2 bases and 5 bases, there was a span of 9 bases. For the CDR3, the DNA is TGTGCCAGCAGCCAACAGGGAAGAACTGAAGCTTTCTTT. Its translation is CASSQQGRTEAFF.

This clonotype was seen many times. CDR3 sequence reads: CASTKGGSETQYF. CDR3 DNA sequence: TGTGCCAGCACCAAGGGGGGGTCGGAGACCCAGTACTTC. V and J are TRBV6-1 and TRBJ2-5; a possible D gene is TRBD2 (7 bases). The V gene's germline CDR1 is MNHNS and CDR2 SASEGT. Deletions cut 7 bases from V and 5 bases from J, with 14 bases between. The CDR3 is 13 residues long.

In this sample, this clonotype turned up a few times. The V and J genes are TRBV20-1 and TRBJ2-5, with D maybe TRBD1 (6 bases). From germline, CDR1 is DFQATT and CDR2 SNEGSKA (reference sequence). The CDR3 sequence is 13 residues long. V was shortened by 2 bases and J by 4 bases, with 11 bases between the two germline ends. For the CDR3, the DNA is TGCAGTGCTAGAAGGACAGCGAGAGAGACCCAGTACTTC. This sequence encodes CSARRTARETQYF.

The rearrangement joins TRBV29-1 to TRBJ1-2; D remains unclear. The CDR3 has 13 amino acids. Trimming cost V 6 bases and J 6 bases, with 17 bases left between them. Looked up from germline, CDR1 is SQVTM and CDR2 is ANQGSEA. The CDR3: CSVGSTVQDGYTF. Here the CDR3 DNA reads TGCAGCGTAGGAAGTACCGTTCAGGATGGCTACACCTTC.

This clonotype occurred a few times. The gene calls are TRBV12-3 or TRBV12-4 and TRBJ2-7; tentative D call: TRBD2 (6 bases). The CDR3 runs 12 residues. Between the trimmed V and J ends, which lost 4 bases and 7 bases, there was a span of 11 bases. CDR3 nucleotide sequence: TGTGCCAGCAGTTCACTAGCTGGGGAGCAGTACTTC. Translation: CASSSLAGEQYF.

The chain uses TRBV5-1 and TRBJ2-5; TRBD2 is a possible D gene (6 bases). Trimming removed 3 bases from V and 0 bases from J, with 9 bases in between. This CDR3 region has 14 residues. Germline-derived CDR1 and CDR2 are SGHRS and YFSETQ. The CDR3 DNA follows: TGCGCCAGCAGCTCGTCGGGGGACCAAGAGACCCAGTACTTC. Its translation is CASSSSGDQETQYF.

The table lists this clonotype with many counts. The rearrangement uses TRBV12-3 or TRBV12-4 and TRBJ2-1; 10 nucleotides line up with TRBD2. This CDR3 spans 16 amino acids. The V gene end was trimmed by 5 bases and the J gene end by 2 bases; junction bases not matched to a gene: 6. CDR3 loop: CASSPSGRAAYNEQFF. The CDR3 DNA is TGTGCCAGCAGTCCCAGCGGGAGGGCAGCCTACAATGAGCAGTTCTTC.

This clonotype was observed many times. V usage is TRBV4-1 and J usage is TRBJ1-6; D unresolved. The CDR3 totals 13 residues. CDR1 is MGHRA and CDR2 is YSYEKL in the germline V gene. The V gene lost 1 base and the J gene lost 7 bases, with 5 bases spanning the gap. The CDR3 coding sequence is TGCGCCAGCAGCCAAGTGATAAATTCACCCCTCCACTTT. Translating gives CASSQVINSPLHF.